This entry lists 24 T cell receptor beta chains sequenced from one sample in a study of blood T cell repertoires in COVID-19. TCRdb keeps only in-frame clones here, not all; method: immunoSEQ multiplex PCR. In the table there are some 250,000 clones, approximately 83% of which are singletons. The specimen was peripheral blood. These receptors were collected from a woman aged 80 or over with acute or convalescent COVID-19.

The chain links TRBV15 to TRBJ1-5, with no clear D. Per germline, CDR1 LNHNV and CDR2 YYDKDF (reference sequence). The CDR3 has 13 residues. The V end lost 2 bases, the J end lost 12 bases, and 14 bases lay between the germline ends. The CDR3: CATSRHPGLVQHF. The CDR3 nucleotides are TGTGCCACCAGCAGACACCCAGGACTTGTCCAGCATTTT.

V gene TRBV15 combines with J gene TRBJ2-7; 9 bases line up with TRBD2. After removal of 2 bases from V and 1 base from J, the junction contained 0 bases not matched to a gene. Germline V gene lookup returns CDR1 LNHNV and CDR2 YYDKDF (reference sequence). The CDR3 runs 14 residues. The CDR3 DNA reads as TGTGCCACCAGCAGACTAGCGGGGTCCTACGAGCAGTACTTC. Translating gives CATSRLAGSYEQYF.

The chain recombines TRBV7-9 with TRBJ1-4; D gene unclear. This CDR3 is built from 13 residues. Germline V gives CDR1 SEHNR, CDR2 FQNEAQ (reference sequence). Between the trimmed V and J ends, which lost 0 bases and 7 bases, there was a span of 6 bases. CDR3 sequence (DNA): TGTGCCAGCAGCTTAGCGAGGTTTGAAAAACTGTTTTTT. Translated, it gives CASSLARFEKLFF.

V is TRBV6-5 and J is TRBJ2-7; D ambiguous. Germline V lookup: CDR1 MNHEY, CDR2 SVGAGI. Trimming took off 6 bases at V and 0 bases at J, with 12 bases between the two ends. The CDR3 is 14 residues long. The CDR3 here is CASRAQYDSYEQYF. In DNA form, the CDR3 reads TGTGCCAGCAGGGCACAGTACGACTCCTACGAGCAGTACTTC.

The V gene is TRBV2, the J gene TRBJ1-5; 8 positions match TRBD1. The V and J ends lost 6 bases and 2 bases, in that order; junction bases with no gene match: 6. Germline V gene sequence: CDR1 SNHLY, CDR2 FYNNEI. The CDR3 has 15 amino acids. The CDR3 protein is CASRVDRVGNQPQHF. The CDR3 bases are TGTGCCAGCAGGGTGGACAGGGTCGGCAATCAGCCCCAGCATTTT. Full variable domain (remainder filled in from reference TRBV2 and TRBJ1-5): EPEVTQTPSHQVTQMGQEVILRCVPISNHLYFYWYRQILGQKVEFLVSFYNNEISEKSEIFDDQFSVERPDGSNFTLKIRSTKLEDSAMYFCASRVDRVGNQPQHFGDGTRLSIL.

The chain employs TRBV6-5 and TRBJ2-5; D unresolved. The CDR3 loop spans 11 amino acids. Looked up from germline, CDR1 is MNHEY and CDR2 is SVGAGI. V was clipped by 6 bases and J by 4 bases, with 6 bases between them. CDR3 protein: CASRKLETQYF. The CDR3 nucleotides read TGTGCCAGCAGAAAACTAGAGACCCAGTACTTC.

The rearrangement uses TRBV30 and TRBJ1-5; 7 nucleotides align to TRBD1. Trimming took 5 bases from V and 2 from J; bases not matched to a gene: 0. Germline V gene lookup returns CDR1 GTSNPN and CDR2 SVGIG (reference sequence). The CDR3 contains 12 residues. CDR3 protein: CAWGTGNQPQHF. The CDR3 bases are TGTGCCTGGGGGACAGGCAATCAGCCCCAGCATTTT. The complete variable domain, with remaining parts taken from reference TRBV30 and TRBJ1-5, reads SQTIHQWPATLVQPVGSPLSLECTVEGTSNPNLYWYRQAAGRGLQLLFYSVGIGQISSEVPQNLSASRPQDRQFILSSKKLLLSDSGFYLCAWGTGNQPQHFGDGTRLSIL.

The chain has TRBV5-1 and TRBJ1-6; TRBD1 matches at 10 bases. With V trimmed by 0 bases and J by 7 bases, 1 base remained unmatched. CDR1 is SGHRS and CDR2 is YFSETQ in the germline V gene. The CDR3 has 15 amino acids. The DNA of the CDR3 is TGCGCCAGCAGCTTGGAGGGACAGGGGAATTCACCCCTCCACTTT. It encodes CASSLEGQGNSPLHF.

This clone was detected only once. The rearrangement links TRBV13 to TRBJ2-2; TRBD2 agrees at 10 bases. After removal of 5 bases from V and 4 bases from J, the junction contained 7 bases not matched to a gene. The CDR3 sequence is 16 residues long. CDR1 is PRHDT and CDR2 is FYEKMQ in the germline V gene (reference sequence). The DNA of the CDR3 is TGTGCCAGCAGCCACCTAGCGGGGGAGAGCACCGGGGAGCTGTTTTTT. Protein product: CASSHLAGESTGELFF. The full variable domain, its missing parts supplied by reference TRBV13 and TRBJ2-2, is AAGVIQSPRHLIKEKRETATLKCYPIPRHDTVYWYQQGPGQDPQFLISFYEKMQSDKGSIPDRFSAQQFSDYHSELNMSSLELGDSALYFCASSHLAGESTGELFFGEGSRLTVL.

The chain joins TRBV3-1 (or the pseudogene TRBV3-2) to TRBJ2-1; D possibly corresponds to TRBD1 (5 bases). The V gene lost 4 bases and the J gene lost 4 bases, with 17 bases spanning the gap. This CDR3 is 16 amino acids long. Germline values: CDR1 LGHDT, CDR2 YNNKEL (reference sequence). CDR3 in amino acids: CASSLNPQRGYNEQFF. The CDR3 bases are TGTGCCAGCAGCCTCAACCCACAAAGGGGATACAATGAGCAGTTCTTC.

This chain uses TRBV9 with TRBJ2-7; D is possibly TRBD1 (5 bases). Germline V gives CDR1 SGDLS, CDR2 YYNGEE. The CDR3 has 15 residues. V lost 4 bases and J lost 12, with 26 bases in between. CDR3 loop: CASSPQTVSGSPPYF. The CDR3 coding sequence is TGTGCCAGCAGCCCTCAGACGGTATCAGGGTCCCCTCCGTACTTC. Complete variable domain (other parts from reference TRBV9 and TRBJ2-7): DSGVTQTPKHLITATGQRVTLRCSPRSGDLSVYWYQQSLDQGLQFLIQYYNGEERAKGNILERFSAQQFPDLHSELNLSSLELGDSALYFCASSPQTVSGSPPYFGPGTRLTVT.

The chain joins TRBV19 to TRBJ1-6; D gene uncertain. Germline CDR1 and CDR2: LNHDA and SQIVND (reference sequence). The CDR3 has 14 amino acids. V shed 7 bases and J shed 5 bases, with 12 bases lying between them. CDR3 nucleotides: TGTGCCAGTACCGGAGGTAGTGATAATTCACCCCTCCACTTT. Its protein is CASTGGSDNSPLHF.

V is TRBV28 and J is TRBJ2-7; 7 nucleotides line up with TRBD1. Germline values: CDR1 MDHEN, CDR2 SYDVKM. V lost 6 bases and J lost 3; bases outside the gene matches: 8. CDR3 size: 14 residues. The CDR3 nucleotides read TGTGCCAGCAGAATTCAAGGACAGGACTACGAGCAGTACTTC. This translates into CASRIQGQDYEQYF.

The J gene is TRBJ1-2, the V gene TRBV2, with 12 nucleotides matching TRBD1. Germline V gene lookup returns CDR1 SNHLY and CDR2 FYNNEI. The CDR3 runs 15 residues. With V trimmed by 6 bases and J by 8 bases, 10 bases remained unmatched. The chain's CDR3 is CASRTGTGGAGGYTF. CDR3 bases: TGTGCCAGCAGGACCGGGACAGGGGGCGCGGGCGGCTACACCTTC.

For the CDR3, the DNA is TGTGCCACCACCGGACTAGCCGGAGCCTACGAGCAGTACTTC. This codes for CATTGLAGAYEQYF. This chain uses TRBV6-6 with TRBJ2-7; 8 bases are a match to TRBD2. Losses at the gene ends were 10 bases for V and 2 bases for J; bases not matched to a gene: 10. Germline CDR1 is MNHNY and CDR2 is SVGAGI (reference sequence). The CDR3 runs 14 residues.

The rearrangement links TRBV3-1 (or the pseudogene TRBV3-2) to TRBJ1-1, with 10 bases lining up with TRBD1. Per germline, CDR1 LGHDT and CDR2 YNNKEL (reference sequence). V shed 7 bases and J 4 bases; nucleotides not matched to a gene: 6. The CDR3 runs 14 residues. CDR3 loop: CASKPGTGVTEAFF. CDR3 DNA sequence: TGTGCCAGCAAACCCGGGACAGGGGTCACTGAAGCTTTCTTT.

The chain has TRBV10-3 and TRBJ1-1; 7 bases map to TRBD1. This CDR3 comprises 14 residues. V lost 5 bases and J lost 3; bases outside the gene matches: 6. Germline V gene lookup returns CDR1 ENHRY and CDR2 SYGVKD. The CDR3 bases are TGTGCCATCAGTCTCGGGACAGACCACACTGAAGCTTTCTTT. This gives the protein CAISLGTDHTEAFF.

The chain carries TRBV19 and TRBJ2-7; D may be TRBD1 (6 bases). Germline CDR1 reads LNHDA; CDR2 reads SQIVND (reference sequence). Trimming removed 6 bases from V and 3 bases from J, with 18 bases in between. The CDR3 runs 15 residues. Here the CDR3 DNA reads TGTGCCAGTAGCAACCAGGGGATTTTGGGCTACGAGCAGTACTTC. Translation: CASSNQGILGYEQYF. Supplemented by reference TRBV19 and TRBJ2-7, the full variable domain reads DGGITQSPKYLFRKEGQNVTLSCEQNLNHDAMYWYRQDPGQGLRLIYYSQIVNDFQKGDIAEGYSVSREKKESFPLTVTSAQKNPTAFYLCASSNQGILGYEQYFGPGTRLTVT.

The chain employs TRBV7-9 and TRBJ1-4, with 7 nucleotides matching TRBD1. The CDR3 extends over 13 amino acids. The germline gives CDR1 SEHNR, CDR2 FQNEAQ (reference sequence). V was clipped by 8 bases and J by 6 bases; unmatched bases: 6. The CDR3: CASGGQADEKLFF. DNA for the CDR3: TGTGCCAGCGGTGGACAGGCTGATGAAAAACTGTTTTTT.

The chain has TRBV10-2 and TRBJ2-3, with D tentatively TRBD2 (6 bases). Trimming left V 7 bases short and J 0 bases short, with 14 bases between. Germline CDR1 reads WSHSY; CDR2 reads SAAADI. This CDR3 has 15 residues. CDR3 in DNA: TGCGCCAGCACTAGCGCAGATTCTAGCACAGATACGCAGTATTTT. It encodes CASTSADSSTDTQYF.

A few counts support this clone. The V call is TRBV19, the J call TRBJ1-5, with D uncertain. The CDR3 is 15 residues long. V lost 1 base, J lost 5 bases, and 12 bases lay in between. Looked up from germline, CDR1 is LNHDA and CDR2 is SQIVND (reference sequence). The CDR3 bases are TGTGCCAGTAGTATAGGGAGAGGGCGGGATCAGCCCCAGCATTTT. Protein: CASSIGRGRDQPQHF.

The V gene is TRBV25-1, the J gene TRBJ1-1; perhaps TRBD1 as D (6 bases). Trimming took off 5 bases at V and 8 bases at J, with 15 bases between the two ends. Per germline, CDR1 MGHDK and CDR2 SYGVNS. This CDR3 contains 13 residues. The CDR3 here is CASSHRDTGEAFF. DNA for the CDR3: TGTGCCAGCAGTCACCGGGACACGGGGGAAGCTTTCTTT.

The V and J genes are TRBV6-5 and TRBJ1-1; D gene ambiguous. Trimming cost V 8 bases and J 4 bases, with 17 bases left between them. This CDR3 is 14 amino acids long. From germline, CDR1 is MNHEY and CDR2 SVGAGI. CDR3 protein: CASSRGDSGTEAFF. The CDR3 coding sequence is TGTGCCAGCTCCAGAGGCGATAGTGGCACTGAAGCTTTCTTT.

V gene TRBV5-8 combines with J gene TRBJ2-1, with 9 bases matching TRBD2. V shed 5 bases, J shed 5 bases, and the junction held 11 bases outside the gene matches. The germline V gene has CDR1 SGHTS and CDR2 YDEGEE. The CDR3 is made up of 16 amino acids. The CDR3 protein is CASRAAGLAYDNEQFF. In DNA form, the CDR3 reads TGTGCCAGCAGAGCTGCGGGACTAGCATACGACAATGAGCAGTTCTTC.